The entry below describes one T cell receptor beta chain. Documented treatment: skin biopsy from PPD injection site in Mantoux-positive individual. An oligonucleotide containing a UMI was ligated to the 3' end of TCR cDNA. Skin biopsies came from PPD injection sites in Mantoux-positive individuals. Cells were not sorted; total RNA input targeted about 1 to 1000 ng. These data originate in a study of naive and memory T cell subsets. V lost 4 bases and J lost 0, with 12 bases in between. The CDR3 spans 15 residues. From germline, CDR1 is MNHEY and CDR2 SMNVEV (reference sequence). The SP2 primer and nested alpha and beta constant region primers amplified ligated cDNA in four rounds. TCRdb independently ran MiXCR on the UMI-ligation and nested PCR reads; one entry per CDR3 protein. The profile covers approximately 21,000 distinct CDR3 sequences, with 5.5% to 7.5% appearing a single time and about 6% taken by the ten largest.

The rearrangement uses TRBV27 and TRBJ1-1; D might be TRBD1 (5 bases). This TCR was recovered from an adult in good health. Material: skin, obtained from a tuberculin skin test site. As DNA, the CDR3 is TGTGCCAGCAGTTGGGGACTTGACTTGAACACTGAAGCTTTCTTT. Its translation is CASSWGLDLNTEAFF.